Here is one T cell receptor beta chain with its context. What it recognizes is unknown. RNA amounts of about 0.5 to 1 ug underwent reverse transcription with random hexamers. Coverage of TCR beta CDR3 amplification by immunoSEQ multiplex PCR extended to 54 Vbeta and 13 Jbeta. TCRdb ran MiXCR on the immunoSEQ multiplex PCR reads and lists one entry per CDR3 protein. The sample contains roughly 200,000 distinct CDR3 sequences, around 96% of which appear only once. CD8+ and CD4+ T cells circulating in blood were sequenced for TCR beta. It was negative isolation that provided the CD8+ and CD4+ T cells, whereas TEMRA cells were enriched by FACS. V was pared by 6 bases and J by 5 bases, with 7 bases between. Looked up from germline, CDR1 is KGHSH and CDR2 is LQKENI. The length of the CDR3 is 11 residues. The entry originates in a study of CD8 T cells in Susac syndrome. General study results and limits: The study acknowledged a relatively small number of individuals in its TCR sequencing and HLA analysis.

This rearrangement joins TRBV18 to TRBJ2-5; D is undetermined. The sequenced sample was CD4+ T cells from PBMCs. This TCR was sampled from a human donor in good health. The CDR3 sequence: CASSEEETQYF. The CDR3 coding sequence is TGTGCCAGCTCCGAGGAGGAGACCCAGTACTTC.